This passage covers 3 T cell receptor beta chains from one sample sequenced in a study of response to subunit inactivated influenza vaccine. One entry per CDR3 protein, called by TCRdb with MiXCR from the RT-PCR reads. Of 530,000 or so distinct CDR3 sequences listed, about 12% were seen once; the top ten hold roughly 10%. The source was PBMCs from blood, collected on the day of vaccination. The receptors here all came from a man over 45 who received an inactivated influenza vaccine.

The genes are TRBV11-2 and TRBJ1-5; 9 bases match TRBD1. Germline V gene data show CDR1 as SGHAT and CDR2 as FQNNGV. The J segment lost 3 bases and the V segment lost 1 base, leaving 10 bases of the junction unmatched. The CDR3 totals 18 residues. For the CDR3, the DNA is TGTGCCAGCAGCTTAGTCTTCGGGACAGGGTCCCTCAATCAGCCCCAGCATTTT. As protein: CASSLVFGTGSLNQPQHF.

This clonotype was counted ten times or more. The chain recombines TRBV5-6 with TRBJ2-3; D not resolved. The germline CDR1 and CDR2 sequences are SGHDT and YYEEEE. This CDR3 is built from 10 residues. Trimming removed 10 bases at V and 9 bases at J, with 12 bases between. The DNA for the CDR3 is TGTGCCGGGTCCCCTGCGACGCAGTATTTT. As protein: CAGSPATQYF.

This clonotype showed up just a few times. V usage is TRBV7-9 and J usage is TRBJ2-7; D is perhaps TRBD1 or TRBD2 (5 bases each). CDR3 length: 13 residues. The germline gives CDR1 SEHNR, CDR2 FQNEAQ (reference sequence). V lost 5 bases and J 2 bases, leaving 10 bases between the germline ends. The CDR3 coding sequence is TGTGCCAGCAGCCAAGGGGAGCCCTACGAGCAGTACTTC. Translation gives CASSQGEPYEQYF.